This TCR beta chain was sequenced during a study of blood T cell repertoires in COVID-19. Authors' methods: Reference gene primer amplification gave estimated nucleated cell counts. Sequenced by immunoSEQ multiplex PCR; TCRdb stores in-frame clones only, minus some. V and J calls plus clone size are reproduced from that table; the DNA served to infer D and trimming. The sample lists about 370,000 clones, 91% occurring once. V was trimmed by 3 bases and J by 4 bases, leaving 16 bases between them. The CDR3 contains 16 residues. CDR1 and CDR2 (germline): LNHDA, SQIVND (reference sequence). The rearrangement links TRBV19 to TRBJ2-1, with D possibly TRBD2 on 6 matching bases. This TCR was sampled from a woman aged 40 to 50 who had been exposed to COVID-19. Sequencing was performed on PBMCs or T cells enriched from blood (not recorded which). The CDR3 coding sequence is TGTGCCAGTAGTATGGTCGGGACTGTTCTATACAATGAGCAGTTCTTC. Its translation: CASSMVGTVLYNEQFF.